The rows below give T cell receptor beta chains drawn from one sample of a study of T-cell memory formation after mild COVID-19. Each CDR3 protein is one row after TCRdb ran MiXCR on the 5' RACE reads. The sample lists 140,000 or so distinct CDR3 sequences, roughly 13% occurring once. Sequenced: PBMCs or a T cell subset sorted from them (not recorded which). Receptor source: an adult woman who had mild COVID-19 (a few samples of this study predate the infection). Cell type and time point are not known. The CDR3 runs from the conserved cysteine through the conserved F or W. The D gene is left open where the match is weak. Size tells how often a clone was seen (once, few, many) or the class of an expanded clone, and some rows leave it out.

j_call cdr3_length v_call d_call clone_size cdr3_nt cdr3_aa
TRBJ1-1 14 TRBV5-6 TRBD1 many TGTGCCAGCAGCCCGGGGACAGGAGGTGCTGAAGCTTTCTTT CASSPGTGGAEAFF
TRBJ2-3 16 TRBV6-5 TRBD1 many TGTGCCAGCACCACTCGTTGGGACAGGTTAACAGATACGCAGTATTTT CASTTRWDRLTDTQYF
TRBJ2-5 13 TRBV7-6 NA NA TGTGCCAGCAGCTTAGGACCTCCAGAGACCCAGTACTTC CASSLGPPETQYF
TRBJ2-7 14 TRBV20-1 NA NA TGCAGTGCTAGAGATCCCCCAAGCTCCTACGAGCAGTACTTC CSARDPPSSYEQYF
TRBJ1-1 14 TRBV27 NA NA TGTGCCAGCAGTTTATCGGGGACTAACACTGAAGCTTTCTTT CASSLSGTNTEAFF
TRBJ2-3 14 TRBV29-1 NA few TGCAGCGTTGAAGATCTTGGGGTCACAGATACGCAGTATTTT CSVEDLGVTDTQYF
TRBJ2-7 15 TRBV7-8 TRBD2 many TGTGCCAGCAGCACCGTAGGCGGGGGGGCAGGCGAGCAGTACTTC CASSTVGGGAGEQYF
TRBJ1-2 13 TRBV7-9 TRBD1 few TGTGCCAGCAGCCTCCGGGACAGGGACGGCTACACCTTC CASSLRDRDGYTF
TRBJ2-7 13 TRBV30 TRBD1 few TGTGCCTGGAGTGTAGGGACAGGGGGCGGGCAGTACTTC CAWSVGTGGGQYF
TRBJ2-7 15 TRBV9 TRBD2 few TGTGCCAGCAGCGGGCAGGGAGGGAACAGCTACGAGCAGTACTTC CASSGQGGNSYEQYF